A single sample is the source of the 25 T cell receptor beta chains below, sequenced in a study of Graves' ophthalmopathy and Graves' hyperthyroidism. RNA transcripts provided the template for amplifying TCR beta CDR3 regions. HTBI-primed RT-PCR formed the first round, and a multiplex PCR formed the second. MiXCR, run by TCRdb on the multiplex PCR reads, gives a single entry per CDR3 protein. The data contain some 370,000 distinct CDR3 sequences, roughly 17% of them singletons. Input material: peripheral blood. The receptor source for this set is an adult woman with stable Graves' hyperthyroidism.

The genes are TRBV6-1 and TRBJ1-2; D is unresolved. The CDR3 has 14 residues. CDR1 is MNHNS, CDR2 SASEGT, per germline. V shed 7 bases and J shed 0 bases, with 12 bases lying between them. The CDR3 loop is CASTSEGPNYGYTF. The CDR3 DNA is TGTGCCAGCACCTCAGAGGGCCCTAACTATGGCTACACCTTC.

Concerning this clonotype itself: Without the conserved terminal phenylalanine or tryptophan, this CDR3 likely stems from a read error. No DNA is shown, since the ends of the CDR3 on it are uncertain; the CDR3 is the one TCRdb lists. The V and J genes are TRBV4-1 and TRBJ2-7; the D call in the table, TRBD2, was not verified against the DNA. Counting both end residues, the CDR3 totals 10 amino acids. Germline CDR1 and CDR2: MGHRA and YSYEKL. The CDR3 sequence is CASSQDSLAG.

The table lists this clonotype with a few counts. The V gene is TRBV7-3, the J gene TRBJ2-7, with D maybe TRBD2 (6 bases). The V end was cut by 6 bases, the J end by 4 bases, with 22 bases between. Germline V CDR1 and CDR2: SGHTA, FQGTGA. This CDR3 is built from 16 residues. The CDR3 region is CASSQAPGTPIYEQYF. CDR3 sequence (DNA): TGTGCCAGCAGTCAAGCTCCCGGGACTCCGATTTACGAGCAGTACTTC.

The chain recombines TRBV6-1 with TRBJ1-1, with 12 nucleotides matching TRBD1. The CDR3 contains 14 residues. V lost 5 bases to trimming and J lost 4 bases; unmatched junction nucleotides: 2. Germline values: CDR1 MNHNS, CDR2 SASEGT. The CDR3 is CASSRDRGPTEAFF. DNA for the CDR3: TGTGCCAGCAGTAGGGACAGGGGGCCCACTGAAGCTTTCTTT.

This clonotype came up many times. V usage is TRBV7-6 and J usage is TRBJ2-7; D possibly corresponds to TRBD2 (6 bases). Germline V gives CDR1 SGHVS, CDR2 FNYEAQ. The CDR3 has 13 amino acids. V was trimmed by 6 bases and J by 4 bases, leaving 13 bases between them. CDR3 sequence (DNA): TGTGCCAGCAGAGGTCGGGAGAGTTACGAGCAGTACTTC. Protein product: CASRGRESYEQYF.

This clonotype was found a few times. The chain joins TRBV5-1 to TRBJ2-3; 8 positions agree with TRBD2. Losses at the gene ends were 4 bases for V and 4 bases for J; bases not matched to a gene: 2. CDR1 and CDR2 (germline): SGHRS, YFSETQ. The CDR3 spans 13 residues. This CDR3 is CASSPREADTQYF. DNA of the CDR3: TGCGCCAGCAGCCCGCGGGAGGCAGATACGCAGTATTTT.

This clonotype appeared many times. The chain employs TRBV6-1 and TRBJ2-7; D uncertain. Germline-derived CDR1 and CDR2 are MNHNS and SASEGT. This CDR3 has 12 residues. With 6 bases removed from V and 4 bases from J, the gap between germline ends came to 10 bases. The CDR3 region has the DNA TGTGCCAGCAGCCCGAGCCGGTACGAGCAGTACTTC. Amino acids: CASSPSRYEQYF.

This clonotype was seen at least ten times. The chain combines TRBV9 with TRBJ1-1, with D uncertain. Trimming took off 3 bases at V and 3 bases at J, with 15 bases between the two ends. The CDR3 loop spans 15 amino acids. Germline V gene sequence: CDR1 SGDLS, CDR2 YYNGEE. The CDR3 DNA follows: TGTGCCAGCAGCGGAGGGTCTGGCCTATACACTGAAGCTTTCTTT. This codes for CASSGGSGLYTEAFF. Variable domain in full (rest from reference TRBV9 and TRBJ1-1): DSGVTQTPKHLITATGQRVTLRCSPRSGDLSVYWYQQSLDQGLQFLIQYYNGEERAKGNILERFSAQQFPDLHSELNLSSLELGDSALYFCASSGGSGLYTEAFFGQGTRLTVV.

This clonotype occurred many times. The chain recombines TRBV20-1 with TRBJ2-7, with a tentative D call TRBD1 (7 bases). Germline V gives CDR1 DFQATT, CDR2 SNEGSKA (reference sequence). The CDR3 has 15 amino acids. With 6 bases removed from V and 1 base from J, the gap between germline ends came to 19 bases. This CDR3 reads CSAHDRVAGSYEQYF. CDR3 DNA: TGCAGTGCGCATGACAGGGTCGCGGGATCCTACGAGCAGTACTTC.

This clonotype was observed at least ten times. The rearrangement links TRBV30 to TRBJ1-2; D gene uncertain. CDR1 and CDR2 (germline): GTSNPN, SVGIG (reference sequence). The CDR3 sequence is 13 residues long. Deletions cut 5 bases from V and 6 bases from J, with 16 bases between. The CDR3 loop is CAWAEILLDGYTF. CDR3 nucleotide sequence: TGTGCCTGGGCCGAGATCTTGCTTGATGGCTACACCTTC.

In this sample, this clonotype turned up many times. The chain uses TRBV29-1 and TRBJ2-5, with TRBD2 matching over 9 bases. The ends lost 4 bases at V and 5 bases at J; junction bases unmatched: 5. The CDR3 contains 13 residues. Germline CDR1 reads SQVTM; CDR2 reads ANQGSEA. The CDR3: CSVVAGVGETQYF. The CDR3 DNA reads as TGCAGCGTTGTAGCGGGAGTAGGTGAGACCCAGTACTTC.

CDR3 coding DNA: TGTGCCAGCAGCTCAGGAGGGGCCAATGGCGAGCAGTACTTC. It specifies CASSSGGANGEQYF. This chain connects TRBV11-2 to TRBJ2-7, with D perhaps TRBD2 (6 bases). This CDR3 region has 14 residues. Per germline, CDR1 SGHAT and CDR2 FQNNGV. V lost 4 bases, J lost 6 bases, and 16 bases lay in between.

This clonotype was counted a few times. The junction departs from the called germline gene at one end, perhaps through a read error. The chain carries TRBV9 and TRBJ1-2, with D perhaps TRBD1 (6 bases). CDR1 and CDR2 (germline): SGDLS, YYNGEE. The CDR3 is 14 amino acids. CDR3 sequence (DNA): TGTGTCAGCAGCGTAGATTGGGGGGCTAGTGGCTACACCTTC. Its translation: CVSSVDWGASGYTF. The variable domain in full, completed from reference TRBV9 and TRBJ1-2, reads DSGVTQTPKHLITATGQRVTLRCSPRSGDLSVYWYQQSLDQGLQFLIQYYNGEERAKGNILERFSAQQFPDLHSELNLSSLELGDSALYFCVSSVDWGASGYTFGSGTRLTVV.

Ten or more counts support this clonotype. The genes are TRBV4-3 and TRBJ2-6; 7 nucleotides match TRBD1. The CDR3 runs to 18 residues. The germline CDR1 and CDR2 sequences are LGHNA and YSLEER. Trimming took 4 bases from V and 1 from J; bases not matched to a gene: 10. CDR3 coding DNA: TGCGCCAGCAGCCGTAAGACAGGGTTGGTATCTGGGGCCAACGTCCTGACTTTC. It yields the protein CASSRKTGLVSGANVLTF.

This clonotype was found a few times. This rearrangement joins TRBV5-6 to TRBJ2-4, with TRBD2 identical over 7 bases. V lost 0 bases to trimming and J lost 1 base; unmatched junction nucleotides: 7. The germline CDR1 and CDR2 sequences are SGHDT and YYEEEE. This CDR3 contains 17 residues. CDR3 loop: CASSLARERWAKNIQYF. The DNA of the CDR3 is TGTGCCAGCAGCTTGGCGCGGGAGAGATGGGCCAAAAACATTCAGTACTTC.

The table lists this clonotype with many counts. The gene calls are TRBV30 and TRBJ1-2; D is possibly TRBD1 (6 bases). CDR1 and CDR2 from the germline V gene are GTSNPN and SVGIG (reference sequence). V lost 3 bases, J lost 6 bases, and 17 bases lay in between. The CDR3 contains 14 residues. The CDR3 spells CAWSSIRTAHGYTF. The DNA of the CDR3 is TGTGCCTGGAGCTCCATCCGGACAGCTCATGGCTACACCTTC.

In its sample, this clonotype was seen many times. The chain joins TRBV28 to TRBJ2-5, with 10 positions matching TRBD1. The germline V gene has CDR1 MDHEN and CDR2 SYDVKM. The CDR3 runs 15 residues. After removal of 5 bases from V and 5 bases from J, the junction contained 8 bases not matched to a gene. The DNA of the CDR3 is TGTGCCAGCAGTCTACCGGGACAGGGGTGGGAGACCCAGTACTTC. Translation gives CASSLPGQGWETQYF.

This clonotype came up many times. The CDR3 loop reads CAWSRANIQYF. For the CDR3, the DNA is TGTGCCTGGAGTCGCGCAAACATTCAGTACTTC. The rearrangement links TRBV30 to TRBJ2-4; D ambiguous. Trimming removed 2 bases at V and 6 bases at J, with 5 bases between. Germline V gene data show CDR1 as GTSNPN and CDR2 as SVGIG (reference sequence). The CDR3 length is 11 residues.

This clonotype has ten or more counts. The gene calls are TRBV27 and TRBJ2-2; no firm D call. This CDR3 has 12 amino acids. The germline V gene has CDR1 MNHEY and CDR2 SMNVEV (reference sequence). V shed 3 bases and J shed 4 bases, with 3 bases lying between them. The CDR3, as DNA: TGTGCCAGCAGTTTCGGCACCGGGGAGCTGTTTTTT. It encodes CASSFGTGELFF.

This clonotype was recorded many times. V is TRBV6-1 and J is TRBJ1-1; D is undetermined. This CDR3 contains 16 residues. Germline-derived CDR1 and CDR2 are MNHNS and SASEGT. The ends were cut back, 3 bases at V and 1 base at J, with 15 bases in the middle. The CDR3 DNA reads as TGTGCCAGCAGTGACCCTCCCGGTGGGGAGAACACTGAAGCTTTCTTT. This sequence encodes CASSDPPGGENTEAFF.

The chain couples TRBV6-1 to TRBJ2-7, with TRBD2 identical over 12 bases. Germline loops: CDR1 MNHNS, CDR2 SASEGT. The CDR3 totals 16 residues. The J segment lost 5 bases and the V segment lost 0 bases, leaving 5 bases of the junction unmatched. For the CDR3, the DNA is TGTGCCAGCAGTGAAGCGTGGGCTAGCGGGGGGGACGAGCAGTACTTC. Its protein is CASSEAWASGGDEQYF.

The sample holds many counts of this clonotype. The CDR3 here is CASSLEAWNTGELFF. The CDR3 region has the DNA TGTGCCAGCAGCTTAGAGGCGTGGAACACCGGGGAGCTGTTTTTT. This rearrangement joins TRBV11-2 to TRBJ2-2; D gene ambiguous. V was clipped by 0 bases and J by 1 base, with 6 bases between them. CDR3 size: 15 residues. Germline-derived CDR1 and CDR2 are SGHAT and FQNNGV. The variable domain in full, completed from reference TRBV11-2 and TRBJ2-2, reads EAGVAQSPRYKIIEKRQSVAFWCNPISGHATLYWYQQILGQGPKLLIQFQNNGVVDDSQLPKDRFSAERLKGVDSTLKIQPAKLEDSAVYLCASSLEAWNTGELFFGEGSRLTVL.

This clonotype was detected ten times or more. The gene calls are TRBV9 and TRBJ1-2; D is unresolved. Germline V gives CDR1 SGDLS, CDR2 YYNGEE. Between the trimmed V and J ends, which lost 3 bases and 7 bases, there was a span of 16 bases. The CDR3 has 14 amino acids. CDR3 loop: CASSGPYAEGGYTF. The DNA for the CDR3 is TGTGCCAGCAGCGGACCCTACGCGGAGGGTGGCTACACCTTC.

This clonotype was counted many times. This chain connects TRBV20-1 to TRBJ2-2; D might be TRBD1 (5 bases). Germline CDR1 and CDR2: DFQATT and SNEGSKA (reference sequence). V was cut by 0 bases and J by 4 bases, with 15 bases left in between. This CDR3 has 16 amino acids. Here the CDR3 DNA reads TGCAGTGCTAGAGATTCATTATGGGGCGGCACCGGGGAGCTGTTTTTT. It translates to CSARDSLWGGTGELFF.

In its sample, this clonotype was seen many times. The rearrangement joins TRBV6-1 to TRBJ2-4; the match to TRBD2 covers 10 bases. The CDR3 covers 18 residues. J gave up 7 bases and V 6 bases, and 18 bases lay outside the gene matches. CDR1 and CDR2 from the germline V gene are MNHNS and SASEGT. Written as DNA, the CDR3 is TGTGCCAGCAGCGTCAAACCTTTAGCGGGAGGTCTAAGGAACATTCAGTACTTC. Translation gives CASSVKPLAGGLRNIQYF.